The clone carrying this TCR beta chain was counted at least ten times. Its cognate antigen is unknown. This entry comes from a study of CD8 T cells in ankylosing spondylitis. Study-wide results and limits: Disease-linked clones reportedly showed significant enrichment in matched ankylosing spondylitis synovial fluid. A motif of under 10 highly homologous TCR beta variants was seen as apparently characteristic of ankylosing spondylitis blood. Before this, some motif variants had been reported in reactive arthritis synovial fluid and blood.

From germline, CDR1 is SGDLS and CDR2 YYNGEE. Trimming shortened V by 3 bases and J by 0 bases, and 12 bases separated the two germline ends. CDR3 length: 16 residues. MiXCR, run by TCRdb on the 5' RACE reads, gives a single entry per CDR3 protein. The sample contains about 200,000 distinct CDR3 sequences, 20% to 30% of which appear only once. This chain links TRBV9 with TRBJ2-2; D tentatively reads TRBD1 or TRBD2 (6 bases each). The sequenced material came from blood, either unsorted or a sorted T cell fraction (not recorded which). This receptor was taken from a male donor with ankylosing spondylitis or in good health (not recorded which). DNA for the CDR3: TGTGCCAGCAGCGGGAAGGGGGGCGCGAACACCGGGGAGCTGTTTTTT. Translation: CASSGKGGANTGELFF.